One sample yielded the 24 T cell receptor beta chains listed below, sequenced in a study of T cell clonotyping in hematopoietic cell transplantation. Specified time point: recipient sample about 28 days before transplant, after cytoreduction. Produced via immunoSEQ multiplex PCR; TCRdb's table is partial and in-frame only. The sample has approximately 80,000 clones; approximately 95% are singletons. The material sequenced was peripheral blood mononuclear cells, taken before stem cell transplant. The source is a woman in her 50s with acute myeloid leukemia. Some clones in this sample may be carry-over from other donors' samples.

The chain combines TRBV7-6 with TRBJ2-3, with 14 bases aligning to TRBD2. The CDR3 loop spans 17 amino acids. J was trimmed by 3 bases and V by 2 bases; bases with no gene match: 4. In germline, CDR1 is SGHVS, CDR2 FNYEAQ. CDR3 sequence (DNA): TGTGCCAGCAGCTTACCGACTAGCGGGAGGGTAACAGATACGCAGTATTTT. It codes for CASSLPTSGRVTDTQYF. The whole variable domain, remainder taken from reference TRBV7-6 and TRBJ2-3, is GAGVSQSPRYKVTKRGQDVALRCDPISGHVSLYWYRQALGQGPEFLTYFNYEAQQDKSGLPNDRFSAERPEGSISTLTIQRTEQRDSAMYRCASSLPTSGRVTDTQYFGPGTRLTVL.

A single count supports this clone. This sequence joins TRBV5-1 and TRBJ2-4; 11 nucleotides line up with TRBD2. V lost 4 bases and J lost 4; bases outside the gene matches: 7. Germline V gene lookup returns CDR1 SGHRS and CDR2 YFSETQ. The CDR3 contains 16 residues. CDR3 residues: CASSRTSGWAKNIQYF. DNA for the CDR3: TGCGCCAGCAGCCGGACTAGCGGGTGGGCTAAAAACATTCAGTACTTC.

This chain links TRBV5-1 with TRBJ2-2; D unclear. The CDR3 has 12 residues. Germline CDR1 and CDR2: SGHRS and YFSETQ. With 3 bases removed from V and 5 bases from J, the gap between germline ends came to 5 bases. CDR3 protein: CASSYQTGELFF. The CDR3, as DNA: TGCGCCAGCAGCTACCAAACCGGGGAGCTGTTTTTT.

V and J are TRBV6-1 and TRBJ1-5, with D unresolved. The V gene lost 8 bases and the J gene lost 4 bases, with 12 bases spanning the gap. CDR1 is MNHNS and CDR2 is SASEGT in the germline V gene. The CDR3 consists of 13 residues. As DNA, the CDR3 is TGTGCCAGCCATGGGTCTTTAAATCAGCCCCAGCATTTT. Translation gives CASHGSLNQPQHF.

V usage is TRBV7-9 and J usage is TRBJ2-7, with 9 bases lining up with TRBD1. This CDR3 has 16 residues. Germline CDR1 SEHNR, CDR2 FQNEAQ (reference sequence). V was clipped by 5 bases and J by 1 base; unmatched bases: 9. CDR3 nucleotide sequence: TGTGCCAGCAGCGGCGCACCGGGACAGGGTTCCTACGAGCAGTACTTC. The encoded protein is CASSGAPGQGSYEQYF.

The rearrangement links TRBV11-3 to TRBJ1-2; D unclear. There are 14 residues in the CDR3. The ends were cut back, 3 bases at V and 8 bases at J, with 16 bases in the middle. CDR1 is SGHNT, CDR2 YENEEA, per germline. This chain's CDR3 is CASSFWGASGGYTF. The CDR3 bases are TGTGCCAGCAGCTTTTGGGGAGCGAGCGGGGGCTACACCTTC.

The chain links TRBV30 to TRBJ1-2; D uncertain. V was clipped by 3 bases and J by 2 bases, with 10 bases between them. The germline V gene encodes CDR1 GTSNPN and CDR2 SVGIG (reference sequence). The CDR3 length is 13 residues. The CDR3 sequence is CAWSGEVNYGYTF. CDR3 bases: TGTGCCTGGAGCGGGGAAGTCAACTATGGCTACACCTTC.

This chain links TRBV7-9 with TRBJ2-2; TRBD2 matches 7 bases. The trim removed 1 base at V and 1 base at J, leaving 3 bases unmatched. CDR1 and CDR2 from the germline V gene are SEHNR and FQNEAQ (reference sequence). The CDR3 is 16 residues long. The CDR3 here is CASSLDLAVNTGELFF. The DNA of the CDR3 is TGTGCCAGCAGCTTAGATCTAGCGGTGAACACCGGGGAGCTGTTTTTT.

The chain has TRBV6-1 and TRBJ1-4; D remains ambiguous. Germline loops: CDR1 MNHNS, CDR2 SASEGT. Trimming shortened V by 0 bases and J by 0 bases, and 2 bases separated the two germline ends. The length of the CDR3 is 14 residues. The CDR3 protein is CASSEAPTNEKLFF. Written as DNA, the CDR3 is TGTGCCAGCAGTGAAGCTCCAACTAATGAAAAACTGTTTTTT.

The chain recombines TRBV7-9 with TRBJ1-2; no clear D gene. The V and J ends lost 1 base and 8 bases respectively, with 17 bases between them. Germline V gene sequence: CDR1 SEHNR, CDR2 FQNEAQ (reference sequence). This CDR3 has 15 amino acids. The DNA for the CDR3 is TGTGCCAGCAGCTTAGACGCGATTCGGGCTCAAGGCTACACCTTC. Translation gives CASSLDAIRAQGYTF.

This chain joins TRBV29-1 and TRBJ1-1; TRBD1 might be the D (6 bases). There are 12 residues in the CDR3. The V and J ends lost 4 bases and 3 bases respectively, with 9 bases between them. The germline CDR1 and CDR2 sequences are SQVTM and ANQGSEA. CDR3 nucleotide sequence: TGCAGCGTTGCCGGGGGCGACACTGAAGCTTTCTTT. Translated: CSVAGGDTEAFF.

The chain carries TRBV6-5 and TRBJ1-6, with a weak D call TRBD1 (5 bases). V lost 0 bases and J lost 10, with 13 bases in between. Germline V gene data show CDR1 as MNHEY and CDR2 as SVGAGI. The CDR3 loop spans 15 amino acids. The CDR3 reads CASSYSNQGRSPLHF. The CDR3 DNA follows: TGTGCCAGCAGTTACTCGAATCAGGGCCGGTCACCCCTCCACTTT.

The chain links TRBV2 to TRBJ1-5; D unclear. The CDR3 runs 13 residues. The V end was cut by 4 bases, the J end by 9 bases, with 13 bases between. Per germline, CDR1 SNHLY and CDR2 FYNNEI. The CDR3 bases are TGTGCCAGCAGTGTTCCGGGTCATCCGCCCCAGCATTTT. It is translated as CASSVPGHPPQHF.

This chain uses TRBV7-6 with TRBJ1-5; a weak D match, TRBD1 (5 bases). Trimming stripped 5 bases from V and 0 bases from J, with 8 bases between. CDR3 length: 14 amino acids. Per germline, CDR1 SGHVS and CDR2 FNYEAQ. CDR3 nucleotides: TGTGCCAGCAGCCCGGGACCTAGCAATCAGCCCCAGCATTTT. It encodes CASSPGPSNQPQHF.

The rearrangement uses TRBV7-9 and TRBJ2-5, with D perhaps matching TRBD2 (6 bases). This CDR3 has 15 residues. Trimming took off 4 bases at V and 2 bases at J, with 14 bases between the two ends. Germline V gene lookup returns CDR1 SEHNR and CDR2 FQNEAQ (reference sequence). CDR3 DNA: TGTGCCAGCAGCTCCGGGAGCACCTTTCAAGAGACCCAGTACTTC. Residues: CASSSGSTFQETQYF.

The chain uses TRBV30 and TRBJ2-6; 7 nucleotides agree with TRBD2. The CDR3 extends over 14 amino acids. CDR1 and CDR2 from the germline V gene are GTSNPN and SVGIG (reference sequence). V dropped 7 bases and J dropped 1; count of bases not matched to a gene: 4. CDR3 nucleotides: TGTGCCTACCCCGGGGGGTCTGGGGCCAACGTCCTGACTTTC. It specifies CAYPGGSGANVLTF.

This clone appeared a few times. The chain carries TRBV9 and TRBJ2-7, with D hard to call. CDR1 and CDR2 from the germline V gene are SGDLS and YYNGEE. V was clipped by 4 bases and J by 3 bases, with 11 bases between them. The CDR3 loop spans 13 amino acids. CDR3: CASSSKDIYEQYF. CDR3 sequence (DNA): TGTGCCAGCAGCTCCAAGGATATCTACGAGCAGTACTTC.

The J gene is TRBJ1-4, the V gene TRBV7-9; no firm D call. CDR1 SEHNR and CDR2 FQNEAQ come from the germline V gene (reference sequence). This CDR3 is built from 14 residues. V lost 1 base and J 8 bases, leaving 11 bases between the germline ends. The CDR3 here is CASSLGGGLEKLFF. CDR3 DNA: TGTGCCAGCAGCTTAGGAGGAGGTTTAGAAAAACTGTTTTTT.

This chain connects TRBV6-1 to TRBJ2-1; no clear D. Trimming cost V 11 bases and J 4 bases, with 12 bases left between them. The germline CDR1 and CDR2 sequences are MNHNS and SASEGT. This CDR3 spans 12 amino acids. For the CDR3, the DNA is TGTGCCGCTAGACGTGAATACAATGAGCAGTTCTTC. Its translation is CAARREYNEQFF.

The chain uses TRBV9 and TRBJ1-1, with D unclear. This CDR3 is 13 amino acids long. Germline assignment: CDR1 SGDLS and CDR2 YYNGEE. V lost 4 bases, J lost 0 bases, and 7 bases lay in between. The CDR3 is CASSSQMNTEAFF. In nucleotides, the CDR3 is TGTGCCAGCAGCTCCCAGATGAACACTGAAGCTTTCTTT.

The V and J genes are TRBV2 and TRBJ2-5; D is unclear. Deletions cut 4 bases from V and 2 bases from J, with 8 bases between. The length of the CDR3 is 13 residues. Germline-derived CDR1 and CDR2 are SNHLY and FYNNEI. CDR3 coding DNA: TGTGCCAGCAGTGGCTACTATCAAGAGACCCAGTACTTC. It is translated as CASSGYYQETQYF.

The rearrangement joins TRBV2 to TRBJ2-5; 9 positions match TRBD2. The germline V gene has CDR1 SNHLY and CDR2 FYNNEI. Trimming cost V 4 bases and J 5 bases; bases outside gene matches: 11. This CDR3 has 16 amino acids. CDR3 amino acids: CASSGTLAGLLETQYF. The CDR3, as DNA: TGTGCCAGCAGTGGGACTCTAGCGGGGCTTCTGGAGACCCAGTACTTC.

This chain uses TRBV29-1 with TRBJ1-2; D is uncertain. CDR1 and CDR2 (germline): SQVTM, ANQGSEA. V was shortened by 5 bases and J by 2 bases, with 12 bases between the two germline ends. The length of the CDR3 is 13 residues. The CDR3 spells CSVNKEENYGYTF. The CDR3 DNA is TGCAGCGTTAACAAGGAGGAAAACTATGGCTACACCTTC. Full variable domain (remainder filled in from reference TRBV29-1 and TRBJ1-2): SAVISQKPSRDICQRGTSLTIQCQVDSQVTMMFWYRQQPGQSLTLIATANQGSEATYESGFVIDKFPISRPNLTFSTLTVSNMSPEDSSIYLCSVNKEENYGYTFGSGTRLTVV.

The chain has TRBV5-1 and TRBJ1-6, with 9 bases that match TRBD1. CDR3 length: 17 amino acids. The germline V gene encodes CDR1 SGHRS and CDR2 YFSETQ. With 0 bases clipped from V and 10 bases from J, the junction kept 11 bases outside the gene matches. Written as DNA, the CDR3 is TGCGCCAGCAGCTTGGGGCTAGACAGGGGGTTAAGGTCACCCCTCCACTTT. Amino acid sequence: CASSLGLDRGLRSPLHF.